This entry describes one TCR beta chain. This sample was taken from a study of blood T cell repertoires in COVID-19. Study overall: The origin of the acute and convalescent COVID-19 samples was the United States, Italy and Spain.

Cohort allocation depended upon clinical history that participants reported. Source study methods: By means of reference gene primer amplification, nucleated cell counts were estimated. The table came from immunoSEQ multiplex PCR; TCRdb's copy has only in-frame clones and leaves some out. The D gene and trimming were derived from the DNA, and the V and J assignments and clone size from that table. The table lists some 300,000 clones, about 90% of them singletons. V dropped 4 bases and J dropped 12 bases, with 10 bases sitting between them. CDR1 is SNHLY, CDR2 FYNNEI, per germline. The CDR3 extends over 12 amino acids.

The genes are TRBV2 and TRBJ1-6, with a weak D call TRBD1 (6 bases). This sequence originates from a woman in her twenties or thirties who had recovered from COVID-19. Sequencing was done on a sample of PBMCs or T cells enriched from blood (not recorded which). In DNA form, the CDR3 reads TGTGCCAGCAGTGGGGACACCAGACCCCTCCACTTT. Translating it yields CASSGDTRPLHF.